This passage covers 24 T cell receptor beta chains from one sample sequenced in a study of metastatic and nonmetastatic thyroid tumors. TCRdb re-called the PCR reads via MiXCR. The sample lists 25,000 to 40,000 clones; 7% to 8% were seen once. Treatment of any kind had been given to no patient before thyroid surgery. The source material was blood. The receptors shown here come from a female donor with papillary thyroid cancer or a benign thyroid nodule (not recorded which). Some clones in this sample may be carry-over from other donors' samples.

At least ten counts were recorded for this clone. The rearrangement joins TRBV5-1 to TRBJ2-3, with D possibly matching TRBD2 (5 bases). V was shortened by 0 bases and J by 0 bases, with 14 bases between the two germline ends. The germline gives CDR1 SGHRS, CDR2 YFSETQ. The CDR3 length is 17 residues. CDR3 sequence reads: CASSLAGLPTSTDTQYF. The CDR3 DNA reads TGCGCCAGCAGCTTGGCCGGACTCCCGACTAGCACAGATACGCAGTATTTT.

This clone was recorded many times. The chain recombines TRBV6-1 with TRBJ1-1; 9 bases align to TRBD1. Unmatched junction bases numbered 15, after V lost 7 bases and J lost 3 bases. The germline gives CDR1 MNHNS, CDR2 SASEGT. CDR3 length: 17 residues. CDR3 loop: CASTQVPPTGGHTEAFF. CDR3 DNA sequence: TGTGCCAGCACTCAAGTCCCTCCAACAGGGGGCCACACTGAAGCTTTCTTT.

The sample holds a few counts of this clone. This sequence joins TRBV6-1 and TRBJ1-1; D not certain. Trimming left V 5 bases short and J 0 bases short, with 10 bases between. The CDR3 loop spans 14 amino acids. Per germline, CDR1 MNHNS and CDR2 SASEGT. In DNA form, the CDR3 reads TGTGCCAGCAGTCCACATGGGATGAACACTGAAGCTTTCTTT. Amino acid sequence: CASSPHGMNTEAFF.

This clone appeared many times. The chain employs TRBV24-1 and TRBJ2-3, with 11 nucleotides matching TRBD1. V lost 3 bases, J lost 1 base, and 5 bases stayed unmatched. From germline, CDR1 is KGHDR and CDR2 SFDVKD. There are 17 residues in the CDR3. CDR3 in amino acids: CATSDGQGAWGTDTQYF. The DNA of the CDR3 is TGTGCCACCAGTGATGGACAGGGGGCGTGGGGCACAGATACGCAGTATTTT.

There are many counts of this clone. The chain has TRBV27 and TRBJ1-5; 8 nucleotides line up with TRBD1. Trimming at V came to 2 bases and at J to 2 bases, leaving 2 bases not matched to a gene. This CDR3 has 15 residues. CDR1 MNHEY and CDR2 SMNVEV come from the germline V gene (reference sequence). The CDR3 region has the DNA TGTGCCAGCAGTTTAACACAGGGGGGCAATCAGCCCCAGCATTTT. This encodes CASSLTQGGNQPQHF.

This clone was seen repeatedly, ten times or more. The chain joins TRBV7-9 to TRBJ2-5, with D uncertain. The CDR3 runs to 15 residues. Trimming pared 1 base from V and 1 base from J, leaving 10 bases between. Germline CDR1 reads SEHNR; CDR2 reads FQNEAQ (reference sequence). The CDR3 reads CASSLGGLAQETQYF. CDR3 bases: TGTGCCAGCAGCTTAGGTGGTCTGGCCCAAGAGACCCAGTACTTC. Full variable domain (missing parts from reference TRBV7-9 and TRBJ2-5): DTGVSQNPRHKITKRGQNVTFRCDPISEHNRLYWYRQTLGQGPEFLTYFQNEAQLEKSRLLSDRFSAERPKGSFSTLEIQRTEQGDSAMYLCASSLGGLAQETQYFGPGTRLLVL.

The table lists this clone with many counts. V usage is TRBV2 and J usage is TRBJ2-1, with TRBD2 matching 10 bases. The length of the CDR3 is 14 residues. The V gene's germline CDR1 is SNHLY and CDR2 FYNNEI. J lost 5 bases, V lost 6 bases, and 4 bases had no gene match. The CDR3 DNA follows: TGTGCCAGCAGCAGGACTAGCGGAGACAATGAGCAGTTCTTC. Translating it yields CASSRTSGDNEQFF.

The sample holds many counts of this clone. J is TRBJ2-7 and V is TRBV6-6, with D hard to call. The germline V and J ends were trimmed by 0 bases and 1 base, with 10 bases remaining between them. The CDR3 is 15 residues long. The germline V gene encodes CDR1 MNHNY and CDR2 SVGAGI (reference sequence). CDR3 nucleotides: TGTGCCAGCAGTTACTCGCTCCGGATTTCCTACGAGCAGTACTTC. Translation gives CASSYSLRISYEQYF.

This clone has ten or more counts. CDR3 amino acids: CASSLGRRGGRSTGELFF. CDR3 sequence (DNA): TGTGCCAGCAGCTTAGGGAGGCGGGGGGGCCGTAGCACCGGGGAGCTGTTTTTT. The rearrangement joins TRBV7-8 to TRBJ2-2; 9 bases align to TRBD2. CDR3 length: 18 amino acids. Germline lookup yields CDR1 SGHVS and CDR2 FQNEAQ. J was trimmed by 4 bases and V by 1 base; bases with no gene match: 10.

This clone showed up many times. The chain joins TRBV24-1 to TRBJ2-2, with D hard to call. Trimming cost V 0 bases and J 2 bases, with 9 bases left between them. The germline CDR1 and CDR2 sequences are KGHDR and SFDVKD. The CDR3 length is 16 residues. CDR3 bases: TGTGCCACCAGTGATTTGGGCGGTGTTAACACCGGGGAGCTGTTTTTT. It specifies CATSDLGGVNTGELFF.

This clone was seen many times. V gene TRBV28 combines with J gene TRBJ1-1; possible D gene TRBD1, 5 bases. The CDR3 runs 15 residues. V was trimmed by 6 bases and J by 1 base, leaving 15 bases between them. CDR1 and CDR2 (germline): MDHEN, SYDVKM. Written as DNA, the CDR3 is TGTGCCAGCAGAGCCGGAGGGACGGGGAACACTGAAGCTTTCTTT. It specifies CASRAGGTGNTEAFF.

This clone was detected ten times or more. The CDR3 DNA reads as TGTGCTAGTGGGCCGGGGGGGCCATCAGATACGCAGTATTTT. This sequence encodes CASGPGGPSDTQYF. This chain connects TRBV12-5 to TRBJ2-3, with 8 bases aligning to TRBD2. The germline V gene encodes CDR1 LGHNT and CDR2 FRNRAP. This CDR3 region has 14 residues. Trimming removed 6 bases from V and 4 bases from J; junction bases left unmatched: 6.

In its sample, this clone was seen many times. CDR3 in DNA: TGCGCCAGCAGCCAAGAGCGAGGCCAGGCGAGCTCTGGGGCCAACGTCCTGACTTTC. It specifies CASSQERGQASSGANVLTF. V gene TRBV4-1 combines with J gene TRBJ2-6; unclear D gene. The CDR3 is made up of 19 amino acids. V was shortened by 0 bases and J by 0 bases, with 15 bases between the two germline ends. Per germline, CDR1 MGHRA and CDR2 YSYEKL.

This clone was seen at least ten times. The chain carries TRBV6-1 and TRBJ2-7, with D unclear. Trimming cost V 5 bases and J 3 bases, with 11 bases left between them. This CDR3 spans 13 amino acids. Germline V CDR1 and CDR2: MNHNS, SASEGT. For the CDR3, the DNA is TGTGCCAGCAGTCTTTCACCTGGCTACGAGCAGTACTTC. This gives the protein CASSLSPGYEQYF.

The rearrangement links TRBV29-1 to TRBJ2-1; TRBD1 might be the D (7 bases). Germline V gene lookup returns CDR1 SQVTM and CDR2 ANQGSEA. Trimming shortened V by 4 bases and J by 6 bases, and 19 bases separated the two germline ends. The CDR3 loop spans 15 amino acids. CDR3 region: CSVGGGRGATNEQFF. The CDR3 nucleotides read TGCAGCGTTGGAGGGGGCAGGGGGGCCACCAATGAGCAGTTCTTC.

J is TRBJ2-7 and V is TRBV30; possibly TRBD1 or TRBD2 for D (5 bases each). CDR1 GTSNPN and CDR2 SVGIG come from the germline V gene (reference sequence). The CDR3 totals 15 residues. V lost 6 bases and J 3 bases, leaving 21 bases between the germline ends. The CDR3 DNA follows: TGTGCCTGTAGTCAAGACTCGTCGGGGCTCTACGAGCAGTACTTC. Protein product: CACSQDSSGLYEQYF.

This clone appeared a few times. The junction and the germline gene differ at one end; a read error may be behind it. This chain uses TRBV4-2 with TRBJ2-6, with a possible D match to TRBD2 (6 bases). CDR3 length equals 21 residues. CDR1 is LGHNA, CDR2 YNFKEQ, per germline. The CDR3 bases are TGTGCCAGCAGCCAAGATTTGGCGCTTCTAGCGAGCTTCTCTGGGGCCAACGTCCCGACTTTC. It codes for CASSQDLALLASFSGANVPTF.

This clone was detected ten times or more. V gene TRBV6-1 combines with J gene TRBJ2-2; no reliable D call. Trimming took 5 bases from V and 7 from J, leaving 2 bases between them. The CDR3 loop spans 10 amino acids. The germline CDR1 and CDR2 sequences are MNHNS and SASEGT. CDR3 DNA sequence: TGTGCCAGCAGTTTCGGGGAGCTGTTTTTT. Translated: CASSFGELFF.

Many counts were recorded for this clone. The chain carries TRBV11-1 and TRBJ2-7; no reliable D call. The CDR3 has 15 residues. In germline, CDR1 is SGHAT, CDR2 FQDESV (reference sequence). V was shortened by 5 bases and J by 3 bases, with 17 bases between the two germline ends. The CDR3 DNA sequence: TGTGCCAGCAGCCCTGTGGCGGCCCCTCTCTACGAGCAGTACTTC. This codes for CASSPVAAPLYEQYF.

There are many counts of this clone. CDR3 amino acids: CSAELINYGYTF. For the CDR3, the DNA is TGCAGTGCTGAACTGATTAACTATGGCTACACCTTC. V and J are TRBV20-1 and TRBJ1-2; D call uncertain. Germline V gene lookup returns CDR1 DFQATT and CDR2 SNEGSKA (reference sequence). The CDR3 covers 12 residues. Trimming stripped 5 bases from V and 1 base from J, with 8 bases between.

Ten or more counts support this clone. The chain combines TRBV24-1 with TRBJ1-1; D ambiguous. The CDR3 is 13 amino acids. With 5 bases removed from V and 1 base from J, the gap between germline ends came to 7 bases. Germline loops: CDR1 KGHDR, CDR2 SFDVKD. CDR3 region: CATSVGGNTEAFF. In DNA, the CDR3 is TGTGCCACCAGTGTGGGCGGGAACACTGAAGCTTTCTTT.

This clone was seen many times. The chain uses TRBV7-2 and TRBJ2-7, with D possibly TRBD1 on 5 matching bases. With 1 base removed from V and 2 bases from J, the gap between germline ends came to 9 bases. CDR3 length: 14 residues. In germline, CDR1 is SGHTA, CDR2 FQGNSA. The CDR3 bases are TGTGCCAGCAGCTTAGATCAGGGTGCCTACGAGCAGTACTTC. Translation: CASSLDQGAYEQYF.

This clone was recorded at least ten times. This sequence joins TRBV11-2 and TRBJ2-5; 7 bases agree with TRBD1. The CDR3 is made up of 13 amino acids. V dropped 5 bases and J dropped 5; count of bases not matched to a gene: 5. Germline assignment: CDR1 SGHAT and CDR2 FQNNGV. The CDR3 loop reads CASSNRGRETQYF. The CDR3 nucleotides are TGTGCCAGCAGCAACAGGGGACGGGAGACCCAGTACTTC. Combining the CDR3 with reference TRBV11-2 and TRBJ2-5 gives the whole variable domain EAGVAQSPRYKIIEKRQSVAFWCNPISGHATLYWYQQILGQGPKLLIQFQNNGVVDDSQLPKDRFSAERLKGVDSTLKIQPAKLEDSAVYLCASSNRGRETQYFGPGTRLLVL.

This clone was seen repeatedly, ten times or more. This chain connects TRBV20-1 to TRBJ1-4; D unclear. V shed 5 bases and J shed 8 bases, with 12 bases lying between them. Germline-derived CDR1 and CDR2 are DFQATT and SNEGSKA (reference sequence). CDR3 length equals 12 residues. CDR3 loop: CSARSGSEKLFF. The CDR3 DNA reads TGCAGTGCTCGCTCGGGATCGGAAAAACTGTTTTTT.